One T cell receptor (beta chain) is described in this entry. The target antigen is unknown. The sample is drawn from a study of radiation and T cells in renal cell carcinoma. In the study overall: Nephrectomy followed 15 Gy stereotactic body radiation by 4 weeks. Broader study findings: Pretreatment tumor biopsies were lacking, so baseline clonotypes are unknown. From baseline, blood top tumor clonotypes peaked at 2 weeks post-radiation.

Trimming cost V 4 bases and J 0 bases, with 10 bases left between them. The CDR3 is 15 amino acids. Germline V gives CDR1 LNHDA, CDR2 SQIVND (reference sequence). Profiled with immunoSEQ multiplex PCR; TCRdb holds only in-frame clones, not every one. The table includes about 130,000 clones, approximately 91% detected once. This sample's time point: baseline pretreatment blood. Regarding treatment: 15 Gy SBRT to primary tumor, nephrectomy 4 weeks later. After SBRT, blood was collected at 2 and 4 weeks, plus baseline. This receptor was identified in a woman aged 45 to 65 with renal cell carcinoma. This specimen was blood, taken from a patient whose treatment included radiotherapy and nephrectomy. This chain joins TRBV19 and TRBJ1-3; maybe TRBD1 (6 bases). CDR3: CASSTGTPSGNTIYF. CDR3 nucleotides: TGTGCCAGTAGTACAGGGACACCCTCTGGAAACACCATATATTTT.